This TCR beta chain came from a study of blood T cell repertoires in COVID-19. Measured with immunoSEQ multiplex PCR; TCRdb has only the in-frame clones, and not every one. The repertoire has about 54,000 clones, 75% to 85% of them found once; the top ten carry more than 9.5%. The trim removed 0 bases at V and 6 bases at J, leaving 5 bases unmatched. Germline V gene lookup returns CDR1 LGHNA and CDR2 YSLEER. The CDR3 is made up of 15 amino acids. The specimen was peripheral blood. The chain employs TRBV4-3 and TRBJ2-1; TRBD1 agrees at 7 bases. The source of this sequence is a human donor in a cohort sampled during active COVID-19. The CDR3 DNA reads TGCGCCAGCAGCCAAGAGACAGGGTTCCCCAATGAGCAGTTCTTC. Encoded protein: CASSQETGFPNEQFF.